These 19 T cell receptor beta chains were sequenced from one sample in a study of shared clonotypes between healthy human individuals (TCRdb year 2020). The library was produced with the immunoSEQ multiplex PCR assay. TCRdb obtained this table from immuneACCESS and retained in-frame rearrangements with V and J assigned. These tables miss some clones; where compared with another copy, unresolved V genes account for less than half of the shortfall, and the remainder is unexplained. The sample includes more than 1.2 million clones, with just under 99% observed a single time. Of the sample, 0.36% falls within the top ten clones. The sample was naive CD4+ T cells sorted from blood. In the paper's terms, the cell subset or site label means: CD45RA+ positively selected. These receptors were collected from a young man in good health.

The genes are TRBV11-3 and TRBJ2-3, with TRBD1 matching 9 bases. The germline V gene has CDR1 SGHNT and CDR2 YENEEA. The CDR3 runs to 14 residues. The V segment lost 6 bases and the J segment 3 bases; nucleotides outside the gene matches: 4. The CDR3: CASRQGQGTDTQYF. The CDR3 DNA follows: TGTGCCAGCAGACAAGGACAGGGGACAGATACGCAGTATTTT.

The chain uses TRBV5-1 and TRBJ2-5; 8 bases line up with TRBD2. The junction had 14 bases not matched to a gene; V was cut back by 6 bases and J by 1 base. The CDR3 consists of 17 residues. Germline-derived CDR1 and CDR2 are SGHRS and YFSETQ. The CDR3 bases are TGCGCCAGCACCATGGGGGCTAGCGGGCGTCCCCAAGAGACCCAGTACTTC. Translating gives CASTMGASGRPQETQYF.

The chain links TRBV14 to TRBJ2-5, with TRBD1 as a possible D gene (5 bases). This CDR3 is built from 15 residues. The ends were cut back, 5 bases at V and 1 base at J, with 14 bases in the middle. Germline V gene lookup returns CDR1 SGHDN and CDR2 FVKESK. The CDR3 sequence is CASSSLRTSQETQYF. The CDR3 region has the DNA TGTGCCAGCAGCTCGTTAAGGACATCCCAAGAGACCCAGTACTTC.

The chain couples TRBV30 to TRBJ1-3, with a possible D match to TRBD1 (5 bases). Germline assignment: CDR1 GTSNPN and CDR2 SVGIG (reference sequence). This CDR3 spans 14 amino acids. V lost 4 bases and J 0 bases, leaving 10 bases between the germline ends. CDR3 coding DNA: TGTGCCTGGAATAACGGGGGCTCTGGAAACACCATATATTTT. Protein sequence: CAWNNGGSGNTIYF.

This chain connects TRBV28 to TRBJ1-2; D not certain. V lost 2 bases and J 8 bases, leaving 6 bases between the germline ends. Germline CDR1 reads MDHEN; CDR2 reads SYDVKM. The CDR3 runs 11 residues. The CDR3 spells CASSLMQGYTF. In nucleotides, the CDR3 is TGTGCCAGCAGTTTAATGCAGGGCTACACCTTC.

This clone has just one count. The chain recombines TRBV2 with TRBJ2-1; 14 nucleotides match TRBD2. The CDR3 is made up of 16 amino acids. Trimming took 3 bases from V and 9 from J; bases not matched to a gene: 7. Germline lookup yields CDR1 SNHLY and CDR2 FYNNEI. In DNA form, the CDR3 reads TGTGCCAGCAGTGAGCGACTAGCGGGAGGGCCGGGTGAGCAGTTCTTC. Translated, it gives CASSERLAGGPGEQFF.

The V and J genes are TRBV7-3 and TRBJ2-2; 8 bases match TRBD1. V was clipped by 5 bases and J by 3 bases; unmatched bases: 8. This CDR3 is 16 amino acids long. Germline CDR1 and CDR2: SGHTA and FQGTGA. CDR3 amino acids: CASSAIGQGDTGELFF. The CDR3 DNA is TGTGCCAGCAGCGCGATCGGACAGGGCGACACCGGGGAGCTGTTTTTT.

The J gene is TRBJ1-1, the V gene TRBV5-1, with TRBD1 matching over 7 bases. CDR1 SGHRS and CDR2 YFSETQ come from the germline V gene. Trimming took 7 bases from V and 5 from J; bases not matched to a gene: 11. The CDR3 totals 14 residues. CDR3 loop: CASLGSQTGTEAFF. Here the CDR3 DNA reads TGCGCCAGCTTGGGATCCCAGACAGGGACTGAAGCTTTCTTT.

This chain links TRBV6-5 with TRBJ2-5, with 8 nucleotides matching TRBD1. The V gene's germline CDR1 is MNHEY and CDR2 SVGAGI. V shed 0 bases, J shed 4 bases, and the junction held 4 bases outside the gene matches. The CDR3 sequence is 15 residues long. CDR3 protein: CASSYSDRGRETQYF. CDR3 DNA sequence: TGTGCCAGCAGTTACTCTGACAGGGGTCGAGAGACCCAGTACTTC.

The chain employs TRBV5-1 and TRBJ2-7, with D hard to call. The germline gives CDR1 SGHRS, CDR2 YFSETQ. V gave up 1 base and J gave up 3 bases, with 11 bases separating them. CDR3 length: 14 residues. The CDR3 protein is CASSLNRIRYEQYF. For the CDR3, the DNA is TGCGCCAGCAGCTTGAATCGTATTCGCTACGAGCAGTACTTC.

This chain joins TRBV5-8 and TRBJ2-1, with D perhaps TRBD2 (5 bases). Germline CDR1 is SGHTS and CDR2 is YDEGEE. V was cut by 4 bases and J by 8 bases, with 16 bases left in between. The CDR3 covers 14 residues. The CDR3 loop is CASSPGFLAYEQFF. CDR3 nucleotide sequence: TGTGCCAGCAGCCCGGGATTTCTAGCATATGAGCAGTTCTTC.

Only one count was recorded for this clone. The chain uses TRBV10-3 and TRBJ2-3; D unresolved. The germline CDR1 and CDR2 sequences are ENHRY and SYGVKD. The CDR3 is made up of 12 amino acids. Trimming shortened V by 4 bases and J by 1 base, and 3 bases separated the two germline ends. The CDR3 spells CAISAGTDTQYF. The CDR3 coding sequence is TGTGCCATCAGTGCTGGCACAGATACGCAGTATTTT.

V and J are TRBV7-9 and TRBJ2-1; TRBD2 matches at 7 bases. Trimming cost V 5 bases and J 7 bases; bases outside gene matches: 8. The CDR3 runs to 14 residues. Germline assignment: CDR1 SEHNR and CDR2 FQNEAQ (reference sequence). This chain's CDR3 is CASSPEASGNEQFF. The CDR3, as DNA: TGTGCCAGCAGCCCCGAGGCTAGCGGTAATGAGCAGTTCTTC.

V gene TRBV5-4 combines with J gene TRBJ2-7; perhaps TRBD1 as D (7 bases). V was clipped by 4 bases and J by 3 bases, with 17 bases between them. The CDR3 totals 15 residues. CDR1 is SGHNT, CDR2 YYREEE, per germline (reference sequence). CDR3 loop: CASSGGAGGIYEQYF. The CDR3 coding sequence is TGTGCCAGCAGCGGCGGGGCAGGGGGAATCTACGAGCAGTACTTC.

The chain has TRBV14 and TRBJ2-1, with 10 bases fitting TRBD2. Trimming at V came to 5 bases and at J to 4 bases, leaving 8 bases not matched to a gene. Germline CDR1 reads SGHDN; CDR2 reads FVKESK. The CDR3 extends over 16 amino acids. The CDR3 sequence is CASSTHLAGAYNEQFF. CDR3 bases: TGTGCCAGCAGCACTCATCTAGCGGGAGCTTACAATGAGCAGTTCTTC.

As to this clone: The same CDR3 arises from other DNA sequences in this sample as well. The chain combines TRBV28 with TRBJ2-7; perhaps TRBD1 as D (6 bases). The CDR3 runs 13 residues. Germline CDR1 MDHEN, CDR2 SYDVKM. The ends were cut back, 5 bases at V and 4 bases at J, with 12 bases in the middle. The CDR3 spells CASSPGHSYEQYF. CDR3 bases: TGTGCCAGCAGTCCGGGACACTCATACGAGCAGTACTTC.

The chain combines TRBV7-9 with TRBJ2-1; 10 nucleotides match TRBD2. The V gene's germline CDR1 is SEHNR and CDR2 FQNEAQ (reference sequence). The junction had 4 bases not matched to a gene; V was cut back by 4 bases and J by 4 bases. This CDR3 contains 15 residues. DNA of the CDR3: TGTGCCAGCAGCTCCAAGACTAGCGGGTACAATGAGCAGTTCTTC. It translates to CASSSKTSGYNEQFF.

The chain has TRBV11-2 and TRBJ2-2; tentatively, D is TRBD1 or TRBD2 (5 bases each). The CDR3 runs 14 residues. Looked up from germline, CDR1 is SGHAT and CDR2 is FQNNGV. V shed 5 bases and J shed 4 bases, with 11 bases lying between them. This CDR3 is CASSPGTATGELFF. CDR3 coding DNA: TGTGCCAGCAGCCCGGGGACGGCCACCGGGGAGCTGTTTTTT. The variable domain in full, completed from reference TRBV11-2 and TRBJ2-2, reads EAGVAQSPRYKIIEKRQSVAFWCNPISGHATLYWYQQILGQGPKLLIQFQNNGVVDDSQLPKDRFSAERLKGVDSTLKIQPAKLEDSAVYLCASSPGTATGELFFGEGSRLTVL.

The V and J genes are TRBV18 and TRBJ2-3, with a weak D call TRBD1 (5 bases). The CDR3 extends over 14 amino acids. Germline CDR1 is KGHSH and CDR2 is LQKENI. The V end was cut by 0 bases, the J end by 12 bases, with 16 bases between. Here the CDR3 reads CASSPPLVSQGQYF. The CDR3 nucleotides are TGTGCCAGCTCACCACCTCTAGTTAGTCAGGGCCAGTATTTT.